This TCR beta chain comes out of a study of blood T cell repertoires in COVID-19. Produced via immunoSEQ multiplex PCR; TCRdb's table is partial and in-frame only. This table has 150,000 or so clones, approximately 79% appearing once. The CDR3 extends over 15 amino acids. V shed 0 bases and J shed 7 bases, with 13 bases lying between them. Germline CDR1 SGHTA, CDR2 FQGTGA. The TCR comes from a woman at least 80 years old with acute or convalescent COVID-19. Sequencing used peripheral blood. V usage is TRBV7-3 and J usage is TRBJ1-5; unclear D gene. CDR3 loop: CASSLTVTESQPQHF. In nucleotides, the CDR3 is TGTGCCAGCAGCTTAACTGTCACGGAGAGCCAGCCCCAGCATTTT.